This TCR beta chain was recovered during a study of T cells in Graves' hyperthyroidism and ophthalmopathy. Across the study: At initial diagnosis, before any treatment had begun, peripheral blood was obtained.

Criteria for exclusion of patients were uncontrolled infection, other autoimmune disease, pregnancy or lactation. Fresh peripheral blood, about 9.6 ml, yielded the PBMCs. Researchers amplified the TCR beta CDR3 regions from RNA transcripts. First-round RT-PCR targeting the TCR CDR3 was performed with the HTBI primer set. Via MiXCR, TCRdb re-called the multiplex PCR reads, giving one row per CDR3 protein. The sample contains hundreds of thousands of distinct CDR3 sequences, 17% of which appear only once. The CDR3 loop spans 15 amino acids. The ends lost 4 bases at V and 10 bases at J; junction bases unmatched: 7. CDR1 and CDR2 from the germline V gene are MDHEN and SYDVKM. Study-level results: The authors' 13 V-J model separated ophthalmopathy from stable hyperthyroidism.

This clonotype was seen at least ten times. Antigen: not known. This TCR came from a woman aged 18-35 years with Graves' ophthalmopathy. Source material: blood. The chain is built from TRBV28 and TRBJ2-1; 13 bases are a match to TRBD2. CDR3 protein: CASSSPGLAGQEQFF. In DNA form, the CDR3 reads TGTGCCAGCAGTTCTCCGGGACTAGCGGGACAGGAGCAGTTCTTC.